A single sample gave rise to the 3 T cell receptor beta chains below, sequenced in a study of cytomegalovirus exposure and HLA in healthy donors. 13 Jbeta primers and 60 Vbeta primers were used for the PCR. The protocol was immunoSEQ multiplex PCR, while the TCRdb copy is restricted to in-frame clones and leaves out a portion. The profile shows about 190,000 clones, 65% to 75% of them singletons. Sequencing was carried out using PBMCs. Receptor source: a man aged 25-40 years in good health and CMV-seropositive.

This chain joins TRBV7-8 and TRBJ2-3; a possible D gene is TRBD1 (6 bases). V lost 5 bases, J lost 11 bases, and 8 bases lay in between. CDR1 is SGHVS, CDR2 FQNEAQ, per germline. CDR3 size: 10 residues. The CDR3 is CASSGGQQYF. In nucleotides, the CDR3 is TGTGCCAGCAGCGGGGGACAGCAGTATTTT.

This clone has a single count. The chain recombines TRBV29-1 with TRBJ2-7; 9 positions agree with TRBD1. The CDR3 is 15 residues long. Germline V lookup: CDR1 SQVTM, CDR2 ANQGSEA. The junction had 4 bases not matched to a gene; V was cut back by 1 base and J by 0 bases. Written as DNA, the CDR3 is TGCAGCGTTGAAGGGACAGGGGACGTCTCCTACGAGCAGTACTTC. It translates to CSVEGTGDVSYEQYF.

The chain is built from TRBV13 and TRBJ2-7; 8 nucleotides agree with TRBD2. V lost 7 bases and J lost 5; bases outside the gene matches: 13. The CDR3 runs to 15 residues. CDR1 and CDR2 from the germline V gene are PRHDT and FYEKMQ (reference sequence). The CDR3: CASTLRASGLHEQYF. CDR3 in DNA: TGTGCCAGCACCCTAAGGGCTAGCGGGCTCCACGAGCAGTACTTC.